A selection of T cell receptor beta chains follows, all from one sample in a study of shared clonotypes between healthy human individuals. The method was immunoSEQ multiplex PCR; TCRdb's version includes in-frame clones alone and lacks a portion of them. The table includes about a million clones, roughly 77% detected once. Sequencing was performed on memory CD4+ T cells from PBMCs. The receptors stem from a man aged 18-30 years in good health. Some clones in this sample may be carry-over from other donors' samples. CDR3s include the opening cysteine and the closing phenylalanine or tryptophan. The order of the fields is V gene, J gene, D gene, CDR3 protein. The D gene is left open where the match is weak.

>TRBV15|TRBJ2-1|.
CATSRDFRGEQFF
>TRBV28|TRBJ2-1|.
CASRLHDAREQFF
>TRBV28|TRBJ2-7|.
CASESTGLSYEQYF
>TRBV18|TRBJ2-5|.
CASSPGPGLQETQYF
>TRBV6-4|TRBJ2-1|.
CASSVDVSYNEQFF
>TRBV10-1|TRBJ2-5|.
CASSESRETQYF
>TRBV28|TRBJ2-3|.
CASNEFAGTDTQYF
>TRBV28|TRBJ1-5|TRBD1
CASSLTGGNQPQHF
>TRBV5-6|TRBJ2-7|.
CASSLVSVGEQYF
>TRBV25-1|TRBJ1-3|.
CASSLTAGNTIYF
>TRBV4-3|TRBJ2-7|.
CASSQDSAASSYEQYF
>TRBV7-8|TRBJ2-1|.
CASSMTGAHNEQFF
>TRBV7-9|TRBJ1-2|TRBD1
CASSFPGQGAYGYTF
>TRBV11-2|TRBJ2-7|TRBD2
CASSLRLAGPYEQYF
>TRBV4-1|TRBJ2-4|.
CASSQVAILIAKNIQYF
>TRBV6-1|TRBJ2-2|.
CASSEPVGVGELFF
>TRBV6-5|TRBJ1-3|.
CASSTDNSGNTIYF
>TRBV10-3|TRBJ1-3|.
CAIMGVRASGNTIYF
>TRBV4-2|TRBJ2-7|TRBD2
CASSQEGLAGSEQYF
>TRBV28|TRBJ1-2|TRBD1
CASSSGQGNHYCYTF
>TRBV2|TRBJ2-7|TRBD2
CASSERLAGDVVREQYF
>TRBV2|TRBJ1-5|TRBD1
CASSDDGQGVSQPQHF
>TRBV10-3|TRBJ2-5|TRBD1
CAIRGTAQQETQYF